This entry features one T cell receptor (beta chain) sequence. The assay was immunoSEQ multiplex PCR, and TCRdb's table has in-frame clones only and misses some. Among 700,000 to 750,000 clones listed, approximately 85% were seen once. The record originates from a study of shared T cell receptors in the human thymus. Trimming took 2 bases from V and 4 from J, leaving 9 bases between them. The CDR3 extends over 14 amino acids. The germline CDR1 and CDR2 sequences are LGHNA and YNFKEQ. These data were also filed under a second study, of human thymus T cells. That study reports: Donors were healthy Finnish babies undergoing corrective operations for congenital heart defects. Corrective cardiac surgery supplied the resected thymus tissue. Thymic and blood repertoires appeared to display a bias in their usage of V and J genes. What related research reported was that thymic repertoires overlapped highly among unrelated individuals.

The TCR comes from a girl under three years old with a congenital heart defect. Input material: thymocytes. The rearrangement joins TRBV4-2 to TRBJ1-5, with no clear D. As DNA, the CDR3 is TGTGCCAGCAGCCAACGGGGTGAAAATCAGCCCCAGCATTTT. Residues: CASSQRGENQPQHF.